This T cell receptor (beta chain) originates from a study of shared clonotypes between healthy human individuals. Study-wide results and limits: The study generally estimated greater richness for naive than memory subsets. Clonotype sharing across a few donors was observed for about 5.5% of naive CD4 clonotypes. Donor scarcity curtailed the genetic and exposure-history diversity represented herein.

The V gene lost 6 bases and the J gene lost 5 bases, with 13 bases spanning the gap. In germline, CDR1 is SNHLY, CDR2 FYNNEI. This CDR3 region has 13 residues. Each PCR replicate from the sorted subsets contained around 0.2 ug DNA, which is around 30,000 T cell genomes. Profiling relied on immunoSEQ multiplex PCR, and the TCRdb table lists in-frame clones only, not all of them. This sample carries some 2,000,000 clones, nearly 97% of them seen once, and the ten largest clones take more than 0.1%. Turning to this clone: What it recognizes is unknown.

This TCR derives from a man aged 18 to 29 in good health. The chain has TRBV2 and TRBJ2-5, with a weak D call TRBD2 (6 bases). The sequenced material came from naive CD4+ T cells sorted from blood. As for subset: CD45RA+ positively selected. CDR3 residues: CASRGGSKETQYF. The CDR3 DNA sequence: TGTGCCAGCAGGGGAGGTAGCAAGGAGACCCAGTACTTC.